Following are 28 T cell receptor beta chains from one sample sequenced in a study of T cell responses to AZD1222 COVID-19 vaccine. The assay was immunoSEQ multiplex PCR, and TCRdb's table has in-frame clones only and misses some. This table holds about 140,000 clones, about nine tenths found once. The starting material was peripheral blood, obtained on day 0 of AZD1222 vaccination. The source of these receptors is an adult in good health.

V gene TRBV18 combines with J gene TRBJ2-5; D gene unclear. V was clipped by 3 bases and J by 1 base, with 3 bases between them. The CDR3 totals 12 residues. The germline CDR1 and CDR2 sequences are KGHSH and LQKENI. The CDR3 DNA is TGTGCCAGCTCACCGAGCCAAGAGACCCAGTACTTC. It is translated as CASSPSQETQYF.

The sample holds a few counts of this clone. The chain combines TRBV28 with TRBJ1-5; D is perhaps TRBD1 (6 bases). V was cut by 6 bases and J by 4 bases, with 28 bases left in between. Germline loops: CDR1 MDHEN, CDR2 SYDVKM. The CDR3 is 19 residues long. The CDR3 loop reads CASRHLGGGRGGWNQPQHF. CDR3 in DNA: TGTGCCAGCAGACATCTGGGGGGCGGCAGGGGAGGGTGGAATCAGCCCCAGCATTTT.

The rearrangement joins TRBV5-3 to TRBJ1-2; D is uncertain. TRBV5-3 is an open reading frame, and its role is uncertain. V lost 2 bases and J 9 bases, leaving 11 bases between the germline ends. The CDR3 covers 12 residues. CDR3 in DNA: TGTGCCAGAAGCTTCGAGATTGTATGCTACACCTTC. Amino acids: CARSFEIVCYTF.

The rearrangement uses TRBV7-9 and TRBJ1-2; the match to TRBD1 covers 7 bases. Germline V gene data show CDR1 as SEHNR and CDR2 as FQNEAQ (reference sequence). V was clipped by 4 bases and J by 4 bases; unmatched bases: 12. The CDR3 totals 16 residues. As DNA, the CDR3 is TGTGCCAGCAGCTCCTCTGGCCCACAGGGGAGCTATGGCTACACCTTC. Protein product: CASSSSGPQGSYGYTF.

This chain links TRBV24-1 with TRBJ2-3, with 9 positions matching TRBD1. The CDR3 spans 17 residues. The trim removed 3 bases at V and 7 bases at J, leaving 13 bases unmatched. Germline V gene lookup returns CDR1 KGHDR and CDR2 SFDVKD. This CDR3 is CATSDPPGQGSSYTQYF. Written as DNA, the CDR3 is TGTGCCACCAGTGATCCTCCGGGACAGGGTAGTTCGTATACGCAGTATTTT.

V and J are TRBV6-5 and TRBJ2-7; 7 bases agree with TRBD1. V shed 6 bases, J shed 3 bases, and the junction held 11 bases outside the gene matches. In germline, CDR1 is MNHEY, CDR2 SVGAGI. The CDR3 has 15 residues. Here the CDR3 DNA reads TGTGCCAGCAGCGAGAGACAGGGTTCTTTCTACGAGCAGTACTTC. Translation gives CASSERQGSFYEQYF.

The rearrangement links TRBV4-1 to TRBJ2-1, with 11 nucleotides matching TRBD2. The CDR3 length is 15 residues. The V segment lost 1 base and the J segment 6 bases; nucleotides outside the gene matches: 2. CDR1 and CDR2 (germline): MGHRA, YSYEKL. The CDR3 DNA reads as TGCGCCAGCAGCCAAGGTAGCGGGAGGGGCAATGAGCAGTTCTTC. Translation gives CASSQGSGRGNEQFF.

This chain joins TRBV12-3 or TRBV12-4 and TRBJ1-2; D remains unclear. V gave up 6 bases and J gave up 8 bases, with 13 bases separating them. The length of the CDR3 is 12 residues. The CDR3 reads CASSTQRKGYTF. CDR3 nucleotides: TGTGCCAGCAGCACCCAAAGAAAGGGCTACACCTTC.

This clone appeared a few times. The CDR3 here is CASSSDAGGYTF. The CDR3 DNA follows: TGTGCCAGCAGTTCAGATGCGGGCGGCTACACCTTC. The rearrangement uses TRBV11-3 and TRBJ1-2; D ambiguous. The CDR3 spans 12 residues. Germline loops: CDR1 SGHNT, CDR2 YENEEA. The V end lost 6 bases, the J end lost 8 bases, and 13 bases lay between the germline ends.

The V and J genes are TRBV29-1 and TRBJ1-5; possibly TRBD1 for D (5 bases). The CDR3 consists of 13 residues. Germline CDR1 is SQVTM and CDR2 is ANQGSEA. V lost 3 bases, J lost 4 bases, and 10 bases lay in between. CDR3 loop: CSVESGLNQPQHF. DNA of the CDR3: TGCAGCGTTGAGTCAGGGCTTAATCAGCCCCAGCATTTT. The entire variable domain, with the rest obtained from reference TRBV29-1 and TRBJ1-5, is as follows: SAVISQKPSRDICQRGTSLTIQCQVDSQVTMMFWYRQQPGQSLTLIATANQGSEATYESGFVIDKFPISRPNLTFSTLTVSNMSPEDSSIYLCSVESGLNQPQHFGDGTRLSIL.

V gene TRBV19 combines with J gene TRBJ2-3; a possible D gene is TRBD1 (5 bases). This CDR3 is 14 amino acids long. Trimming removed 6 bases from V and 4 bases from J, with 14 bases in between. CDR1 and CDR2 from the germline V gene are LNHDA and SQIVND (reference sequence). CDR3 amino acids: CASSPGWGADTQYF. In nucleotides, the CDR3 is TGTGCCAGTAGCCCAGGGTGGGGCGCAGATACGCAGTATTTT.

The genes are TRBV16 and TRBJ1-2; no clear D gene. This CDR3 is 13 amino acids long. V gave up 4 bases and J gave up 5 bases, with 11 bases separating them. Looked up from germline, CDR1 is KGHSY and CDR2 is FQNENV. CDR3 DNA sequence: TGTGCCAGCAGCCCACGACCGGAATATGGCTACACCTTC. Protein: CASSPRPEYGYTF.

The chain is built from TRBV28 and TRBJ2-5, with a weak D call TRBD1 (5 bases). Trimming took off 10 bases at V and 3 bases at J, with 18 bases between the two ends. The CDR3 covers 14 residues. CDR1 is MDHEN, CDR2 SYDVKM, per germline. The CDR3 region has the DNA TGTGCCACCTTACACCCGACAGTAGAAGAGACCCAGTACTTC. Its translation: CATLHPTVEETQYF.

This CDR3 is CSVTQGVRTEAFF. CDR3 nucleotides: TGCAGCGTTACACAGGGGGTAAGGACTGAAGCTTTCTTT. This chain links TRBV29-1 with TRBJ1-1; 8 nucleotides align to TRBD1. The CDR3 spans 13 residues. Germline values: CDR1 SQVTM, CDR2 ANQGSEA. V shed 5 bases and J 5 bases; nucleotides not matched to a gene: 7.

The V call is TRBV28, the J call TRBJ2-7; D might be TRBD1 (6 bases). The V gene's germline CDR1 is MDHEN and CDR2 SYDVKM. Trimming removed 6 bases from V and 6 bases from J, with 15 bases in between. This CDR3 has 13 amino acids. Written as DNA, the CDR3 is TGTGCCAGCAGATACTTACAGGGTACCGAGCAGTACTTC. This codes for CASRYLQGTEQYF. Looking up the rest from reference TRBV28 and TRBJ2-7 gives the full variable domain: DVKVTQSSRYLVKRTGEKVFLECVQDMDHENMFWYRQDPGLGLRLIYFSYDVKMKEKGDIPEGYSVSREKKERFSLILESASTNQTSMYLCASRYLQGTEQYFGPGTRLTVT.

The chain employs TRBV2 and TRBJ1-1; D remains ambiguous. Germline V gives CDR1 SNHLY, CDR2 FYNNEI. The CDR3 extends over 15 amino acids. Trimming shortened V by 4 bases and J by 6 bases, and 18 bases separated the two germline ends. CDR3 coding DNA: TGTGCCAGCAGTGCGCGACCCGCTAAGGTCCCTGAAGCTTTCTTT. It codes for CASSARPAKVPEAFF.

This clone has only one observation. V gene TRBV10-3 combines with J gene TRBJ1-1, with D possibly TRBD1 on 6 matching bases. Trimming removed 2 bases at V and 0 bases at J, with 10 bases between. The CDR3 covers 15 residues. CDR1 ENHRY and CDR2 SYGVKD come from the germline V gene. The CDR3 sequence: CAISETGTMNTEAFF. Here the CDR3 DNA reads TGTGCCATCAGTGAGACAGGGACCATGAACACTGAAGCTTTCTTT.

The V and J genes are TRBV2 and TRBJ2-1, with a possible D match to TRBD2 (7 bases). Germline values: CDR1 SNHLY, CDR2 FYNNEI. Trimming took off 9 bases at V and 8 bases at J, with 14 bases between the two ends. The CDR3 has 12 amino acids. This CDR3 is CARGGGPHEQFF. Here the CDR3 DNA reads TGTGCCAGAGGGGGAGGGCCGCATGAGCAGTTCTTC.

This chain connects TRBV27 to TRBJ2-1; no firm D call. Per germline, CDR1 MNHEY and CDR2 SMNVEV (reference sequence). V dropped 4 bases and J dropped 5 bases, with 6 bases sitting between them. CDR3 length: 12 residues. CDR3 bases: TGTGCCAGCAGTTCGACGGACAATGAGCAGTTCTTC. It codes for CASSSTDNEQFF.

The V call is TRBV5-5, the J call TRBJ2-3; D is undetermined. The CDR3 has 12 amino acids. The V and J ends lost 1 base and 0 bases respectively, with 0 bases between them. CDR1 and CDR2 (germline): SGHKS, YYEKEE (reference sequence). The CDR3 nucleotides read TGTGCCAGCAGCTTGAGCACAGATACGCAGTATTTT. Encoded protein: CASSLSTDTQYF.

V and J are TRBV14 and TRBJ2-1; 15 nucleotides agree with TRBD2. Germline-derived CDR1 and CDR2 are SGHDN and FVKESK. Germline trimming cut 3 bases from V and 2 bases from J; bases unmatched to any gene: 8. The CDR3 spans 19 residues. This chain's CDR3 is CASSHQMGLAGGPYNEQFF. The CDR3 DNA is TGTGCCAGCAGCCACCAAATGGGACTAGCGGGAGGACCCTACAATGAGCAGTTCTTC.

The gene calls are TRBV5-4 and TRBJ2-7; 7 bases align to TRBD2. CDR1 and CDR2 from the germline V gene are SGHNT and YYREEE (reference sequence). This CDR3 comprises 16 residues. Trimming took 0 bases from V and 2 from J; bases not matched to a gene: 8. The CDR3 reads CASSLDGRGRTYEQYF. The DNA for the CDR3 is TGTGCCAGCAGCTTGGATGGGAGGGGCAGAACCTACGAGCAGTACTTC. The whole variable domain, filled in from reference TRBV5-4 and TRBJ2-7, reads ETGVTQSPTHLIKTRGQQVTLRCSSQSGHNTVSWYQQALGQGPQFIFQYYREEENGRGNFPPRFSGLQFPNYSSELNVNALELDDSALYLCASSLDGRGRTYEQYFGPGTRLTVT.

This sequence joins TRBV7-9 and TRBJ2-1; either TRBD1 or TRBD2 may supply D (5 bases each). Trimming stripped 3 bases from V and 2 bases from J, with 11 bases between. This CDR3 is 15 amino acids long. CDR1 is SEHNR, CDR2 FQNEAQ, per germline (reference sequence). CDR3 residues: CASSFGQGPYNEQFF. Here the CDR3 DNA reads TGTGCCAGCAGCTTTGGGCAGGGACCCTACAATGAGCAGTTCTTC.

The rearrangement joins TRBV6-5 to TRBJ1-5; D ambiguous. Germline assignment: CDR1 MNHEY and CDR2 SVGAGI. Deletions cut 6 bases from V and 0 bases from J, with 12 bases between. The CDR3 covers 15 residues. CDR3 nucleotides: TGTGCCAGCAGCCGTGAAGGTCATAGCAATCAGCCCCAGCATTTT. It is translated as CASSREGHSNQPQHF.

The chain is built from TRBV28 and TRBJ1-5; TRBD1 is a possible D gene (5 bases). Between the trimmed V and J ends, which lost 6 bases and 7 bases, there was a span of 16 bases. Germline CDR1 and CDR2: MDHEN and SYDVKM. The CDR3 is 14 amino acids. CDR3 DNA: TGTGCCAGCAGGTCAGGGACGGGCGGGCAGCCCCAGCATTTT. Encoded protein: CASRSGTGGQPQHF.

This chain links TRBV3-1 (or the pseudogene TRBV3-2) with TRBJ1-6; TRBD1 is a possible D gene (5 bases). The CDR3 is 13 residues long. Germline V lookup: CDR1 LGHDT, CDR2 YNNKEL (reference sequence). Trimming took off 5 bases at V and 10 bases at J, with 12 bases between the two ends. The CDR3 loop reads CASSYMTESPLHF. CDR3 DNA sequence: TGTGCCAGCAGCTACATGACAGAATCACCCCTCCACTTT.

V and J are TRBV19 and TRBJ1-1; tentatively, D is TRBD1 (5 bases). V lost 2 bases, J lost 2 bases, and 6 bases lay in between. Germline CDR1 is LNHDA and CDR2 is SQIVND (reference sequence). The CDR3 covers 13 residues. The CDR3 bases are TGTGCCAGTAGTATACGGGACAACACTGAAGCTTTCTTT. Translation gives CASSIRDNTEAFF.

Here the CDR3 reads CASSYRAVASGNTIYF. CDR3 in DNA: TGTGCCAGCAGTTATCGGGCAGTCGCTTCTGGAAACACCATATATTTT. The chain joins TRBV6-5 to TRBJ1-3; D remains unclear. Germline CDR1 MNHEY, CDR2 SVGAGI. The V end was cut by 3 bases, the J end by 1 base, with 13 bases between. This CDR3 comprises 16 residues.